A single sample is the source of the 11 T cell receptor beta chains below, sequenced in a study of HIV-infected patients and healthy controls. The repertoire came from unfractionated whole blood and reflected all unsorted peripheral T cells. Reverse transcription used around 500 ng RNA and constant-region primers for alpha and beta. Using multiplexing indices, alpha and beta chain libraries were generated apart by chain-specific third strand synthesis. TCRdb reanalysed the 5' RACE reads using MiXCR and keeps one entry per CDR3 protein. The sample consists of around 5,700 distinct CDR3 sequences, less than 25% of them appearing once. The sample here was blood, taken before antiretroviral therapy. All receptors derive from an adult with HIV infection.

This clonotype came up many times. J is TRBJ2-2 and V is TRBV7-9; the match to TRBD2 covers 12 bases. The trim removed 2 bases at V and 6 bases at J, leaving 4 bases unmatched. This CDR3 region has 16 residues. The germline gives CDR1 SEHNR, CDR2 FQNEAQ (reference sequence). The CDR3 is CASSLLAGGPAGELFF. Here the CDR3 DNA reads TGTGCCAGCAGCTTACTAGCGGGGGGGCCCGCCGGGGAGCTGTTTTTT.

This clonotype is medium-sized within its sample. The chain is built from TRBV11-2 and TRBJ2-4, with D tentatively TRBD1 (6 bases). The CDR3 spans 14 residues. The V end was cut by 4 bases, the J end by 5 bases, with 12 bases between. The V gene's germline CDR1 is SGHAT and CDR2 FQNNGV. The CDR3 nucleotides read TGTGCCAGCAGCTCGAGAGGACAGCAAAACATTCAGTACTTC. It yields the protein CASSSRGQQNIQYF.

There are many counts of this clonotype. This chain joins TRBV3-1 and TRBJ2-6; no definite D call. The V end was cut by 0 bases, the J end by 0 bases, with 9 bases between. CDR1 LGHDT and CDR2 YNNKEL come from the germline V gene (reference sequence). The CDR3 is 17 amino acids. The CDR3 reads CASSQDWRSSGANVLTF. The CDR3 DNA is TGTGCCAGCAGCCAAGATTGGCGATCCTCTGGGGCCAACGTCCTGACTTTC.

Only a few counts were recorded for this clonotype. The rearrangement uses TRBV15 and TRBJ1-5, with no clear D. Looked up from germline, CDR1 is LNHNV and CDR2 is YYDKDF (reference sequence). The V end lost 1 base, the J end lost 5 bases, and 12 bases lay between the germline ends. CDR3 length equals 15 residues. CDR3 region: CATSRAPQADQPQHF. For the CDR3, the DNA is TGTGCCACCAGCAGAGCTCCCCAGGCTGATCAGCCCCAGCATTTT.

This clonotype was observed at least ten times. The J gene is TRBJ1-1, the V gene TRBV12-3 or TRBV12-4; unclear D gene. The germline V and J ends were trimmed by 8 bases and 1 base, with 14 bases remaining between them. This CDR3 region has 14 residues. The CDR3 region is CASSLDPGNTEAFF. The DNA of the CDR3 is TGTGCCAGCTCCCTGGATCCGGGGAACACTGAAGCTTTCTTT.

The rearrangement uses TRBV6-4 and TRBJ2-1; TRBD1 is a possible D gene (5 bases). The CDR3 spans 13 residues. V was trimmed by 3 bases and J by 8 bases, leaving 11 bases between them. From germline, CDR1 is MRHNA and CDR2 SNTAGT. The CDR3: CASSEGERDEQFF. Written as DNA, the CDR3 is TGTGCCAGCAGTGAAGGGGAAAGGGATGAGCAGTTCTTC.

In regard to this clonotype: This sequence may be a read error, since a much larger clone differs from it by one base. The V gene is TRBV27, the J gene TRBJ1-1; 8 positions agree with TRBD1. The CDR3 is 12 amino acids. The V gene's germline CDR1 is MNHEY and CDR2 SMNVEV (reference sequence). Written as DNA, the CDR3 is TGTGCCGGCAGTACAGGGGGCACTGAAGCTTTCTTT. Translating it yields CAGSTGGTEAFF.

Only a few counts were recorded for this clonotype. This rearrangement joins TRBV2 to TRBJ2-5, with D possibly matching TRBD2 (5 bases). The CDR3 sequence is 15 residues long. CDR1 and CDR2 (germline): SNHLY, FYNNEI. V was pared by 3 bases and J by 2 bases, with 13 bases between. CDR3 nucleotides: TGTGCCAGCAGTGAGACGGGGTCCCCACAAGAGACCCAGTACTTC. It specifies CASSETGSPQETQYF.

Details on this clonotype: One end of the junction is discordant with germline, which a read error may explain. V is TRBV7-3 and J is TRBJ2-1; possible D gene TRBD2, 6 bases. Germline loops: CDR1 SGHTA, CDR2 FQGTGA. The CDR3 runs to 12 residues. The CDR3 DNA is TGTGCCAGCAGCTCGCCTAGCGTGGGGCCCTCATTT. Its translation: CASSSPSVGPSF.

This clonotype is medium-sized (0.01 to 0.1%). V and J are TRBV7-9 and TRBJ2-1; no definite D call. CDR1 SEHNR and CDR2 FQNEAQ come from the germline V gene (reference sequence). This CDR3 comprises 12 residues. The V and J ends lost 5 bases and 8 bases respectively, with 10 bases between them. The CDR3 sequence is CASSAKLYEQFF. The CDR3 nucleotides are TGTGCCAGCAGCGCCAAATTATATGAGCAGTTCTTC.

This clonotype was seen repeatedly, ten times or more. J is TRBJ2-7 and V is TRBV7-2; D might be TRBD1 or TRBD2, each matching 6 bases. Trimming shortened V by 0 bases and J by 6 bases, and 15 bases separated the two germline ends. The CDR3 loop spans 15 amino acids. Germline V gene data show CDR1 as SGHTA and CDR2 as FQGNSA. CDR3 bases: TGTGCCAGCAGCTTAGCGCCCCCGGGGGCGGGCGAGCAGTACTTC. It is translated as CASSLAPPGAGEQYF. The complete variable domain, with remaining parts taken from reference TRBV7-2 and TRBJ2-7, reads GAGVSQSPSNKVTEKGKDVELRCDPISGHTALYWYRQSLGQGLEFLIYFQGNSAPDKSGLPSDRFSAERTGGSVSTLTIQRTQQEDSAVYLCASSLAPPGAGEQYFGPGTRLTVT.